This note documents a single TCR beta chain sequence. Mismatch with germline at one junction end may stem from a read error. Profiled with immunoSEQ multiplex PCR; TCRdb holds only in-frame clones, not every one. The sample yields some 150,000 clones, roughly 87% seen once. This CDR3 is 12 amino acids long. Per germline, CDR1 SGHDT and CDR2 YYEEEE. This sample stems from a study of blood T cell repertoires in COVID-19. The rearrangement links TRBV5-6 to TRBJ1-1, with 9 nucleotides matching TRBD1. Sequenced sample: peripheral blood. The sequence was obtained from a woman aged 60-75 years with active or convalescent COVID-19. In nucleotides, the CDR3 is TGTGCCAGCGGACAGGGGAACAGTGAAGCTTTCTTT. This gives the protein CASGQGNSEAFF.